This TCR beta chain was identified during a study of blood T cells in healthy people across ages. The second PCR ran about 6 to 12 cycles with a sample-barcoded 5' primer and J-beta primers. TCRdb processed the 5' RACE reads anew with MiXCR; each CDR3 protein has one entry. The table shows around 1,900,000 distinct CDR3 sequences, with more than 35% occurring only once. Findings of the study overall: Unsorted PBMC input precluded a conclusive naive versus antigen-experienced comparison.

Details on this clonotype: As yet, its antigen is unknown.

Peripheral blood was drawn, 7.5 to 10 milliliters per donor. Sequencing was done on a sample of blood. The clonotype was recovered from a human donor in good health.

CDR3 DNA sequence: TGTGCCAGCAGCTTAGACCCTAGCTATGGCTACACCTTC. Translated: CASSLDPSYGYTF. J is TRBJ1-2 and V is TRBV7-2; D gene ambiguous. Per the germline V gene, CDR1 is SGHTA and CDR2 is FQGNSA. This CDR3 has 13 residues. V was pared by 1 base and J by 4 bases, with 7 bases between.